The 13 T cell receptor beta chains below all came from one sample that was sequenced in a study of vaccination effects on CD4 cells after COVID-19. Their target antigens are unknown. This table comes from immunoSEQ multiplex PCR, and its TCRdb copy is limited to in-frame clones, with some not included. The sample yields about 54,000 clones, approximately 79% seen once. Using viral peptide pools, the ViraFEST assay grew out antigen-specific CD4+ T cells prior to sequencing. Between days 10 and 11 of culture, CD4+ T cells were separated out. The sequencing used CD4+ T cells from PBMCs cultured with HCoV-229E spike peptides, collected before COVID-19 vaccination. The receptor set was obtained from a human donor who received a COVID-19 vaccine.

CDR3 bases: TGTGCCAGCAGCTCTGGCTGGGGGCGGAACACAGATACGCAGTATTTT. Residues: CASSSGWGRNTDTQYF. The chain recombines TRBV7-3 with TRBJ2-3, with TRBD1 as a possible D gene (6 bases). Germline values: CDR1 SGHTA, CDR2 FQGTGA. The CDR3 covers 16 residues. V dropped 4 bases and J dropped 2 bases, with 16 bases sitting between them.

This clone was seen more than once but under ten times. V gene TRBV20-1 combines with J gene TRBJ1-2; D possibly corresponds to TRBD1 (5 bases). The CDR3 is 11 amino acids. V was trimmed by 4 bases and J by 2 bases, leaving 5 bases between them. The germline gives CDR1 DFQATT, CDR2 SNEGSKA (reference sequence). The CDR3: CSATGNYGYTF. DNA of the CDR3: TGCAGTGCTACAGGGAACTATGGCTACACCTTC.

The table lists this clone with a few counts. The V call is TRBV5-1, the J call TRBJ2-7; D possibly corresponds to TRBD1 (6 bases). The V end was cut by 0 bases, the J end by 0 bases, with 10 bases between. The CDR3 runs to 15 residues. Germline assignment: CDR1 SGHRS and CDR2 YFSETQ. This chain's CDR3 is CASSLGGHLSYEQYV. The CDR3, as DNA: TGCGCCAGCAGCTTGGGGGGACACCTCTCCTACGAGCAGTACGTC.

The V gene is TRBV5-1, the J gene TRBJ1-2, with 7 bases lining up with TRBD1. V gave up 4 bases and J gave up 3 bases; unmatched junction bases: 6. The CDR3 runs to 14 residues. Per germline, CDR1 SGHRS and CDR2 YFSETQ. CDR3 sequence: CASSREGADYGYTF. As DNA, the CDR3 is TGCGCCAGCAGCAGGGAGGGGGCGGACTATGGCTACACCTTC. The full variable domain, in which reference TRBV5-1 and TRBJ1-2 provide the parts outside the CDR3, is KAGVTQTPRYLIKTRGQQVTLSCSPISGHRSVSWYQQTPGQGLQFLFEYFSETQRNKGNFPGRFSGRQFSNSRSEMNVSTLELGDSALYLCASSREGADYGYTFGSGTRLTVV.

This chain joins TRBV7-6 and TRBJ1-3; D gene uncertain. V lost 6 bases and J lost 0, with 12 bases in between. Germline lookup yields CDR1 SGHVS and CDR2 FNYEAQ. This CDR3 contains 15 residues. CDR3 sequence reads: CASSLAPLSGNTIYF. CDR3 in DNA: TGTGCCAGCAGTTTGGCCCCCCTCTCTGGAAACACCATATATTTT.

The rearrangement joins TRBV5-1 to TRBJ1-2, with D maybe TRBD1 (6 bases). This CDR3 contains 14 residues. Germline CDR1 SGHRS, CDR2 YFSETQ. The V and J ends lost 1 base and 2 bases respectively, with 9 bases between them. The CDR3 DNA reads TGCGCCAGCAGCTTGAGTCAGGGGAACTATGGCTACACCTTC. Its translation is CASSLSQGNYGYTF.

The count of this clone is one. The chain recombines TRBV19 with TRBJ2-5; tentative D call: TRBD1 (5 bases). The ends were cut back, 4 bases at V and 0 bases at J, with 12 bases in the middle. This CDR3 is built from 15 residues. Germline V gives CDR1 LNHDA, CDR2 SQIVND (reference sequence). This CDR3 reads CASSRLGRDQETQYF. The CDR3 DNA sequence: TGTGCCAGTAGTAGGCTTGGCAGGGACCAAGAGACCCAGTACTTC.

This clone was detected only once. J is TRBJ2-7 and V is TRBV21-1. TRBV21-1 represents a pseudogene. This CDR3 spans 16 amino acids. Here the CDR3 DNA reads TGTGCCAGCAGCATACCGGTCCGGAGGGGGACCTACGAGCAGTACGTC. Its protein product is CASSIPVRRGTYEQYV.

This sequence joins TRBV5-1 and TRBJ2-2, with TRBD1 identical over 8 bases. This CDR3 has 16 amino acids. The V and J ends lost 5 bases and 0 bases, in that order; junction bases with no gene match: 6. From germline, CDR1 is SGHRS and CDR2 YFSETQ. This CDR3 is CASRTTGGSNTGELFF. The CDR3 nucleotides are TGCGCCAGCAGGACAACAGGGGGATCGAACACCGGGGAGCTGTTTTTT.

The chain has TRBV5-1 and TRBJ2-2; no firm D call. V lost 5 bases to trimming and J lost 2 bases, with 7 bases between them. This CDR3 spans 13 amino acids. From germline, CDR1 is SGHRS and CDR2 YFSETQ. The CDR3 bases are TGCGCCAGCAGGACATCTAACACCGGGGAGCTGTTTTTT. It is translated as CASRTSNTGELFF. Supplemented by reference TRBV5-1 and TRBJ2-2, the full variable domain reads KAGVTQTPRYLIKTRGQQVTLSCSPISGHRSVSWYQQTPGQGLQFLFEYFSETQRNKGNFPGRFSGRQFSNSRSEMNVSTLELGDSALYLCASRTSNTGELFFGEGSRLTVL.

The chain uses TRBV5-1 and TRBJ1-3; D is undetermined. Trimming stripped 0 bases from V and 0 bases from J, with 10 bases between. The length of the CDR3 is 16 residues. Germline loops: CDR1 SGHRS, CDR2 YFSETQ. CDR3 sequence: CASSLAEESSGNTIYF. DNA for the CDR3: TGCGCCAGCAGCTTGGCCGAGGAGTCCTCTGGAAACACCATATATTTT. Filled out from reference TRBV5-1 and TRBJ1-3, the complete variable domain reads KAGVTQTPRYLIKTRGQQVTLSCSPISGHRSVSWYQQTPGQGLQFLFEYFSETQRNKGNFPGRFSGRQFSNSRSEMNVSTLELGDSALYLCASSLAEESSGNTIYFGEGSWLTVV.

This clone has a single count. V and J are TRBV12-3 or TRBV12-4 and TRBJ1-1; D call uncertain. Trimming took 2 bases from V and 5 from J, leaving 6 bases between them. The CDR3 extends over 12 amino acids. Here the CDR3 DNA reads TGTGCCAGCAGTTTACCCCCTACTGAAGCTTTCTTT. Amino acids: CASSLPPTEAFF.

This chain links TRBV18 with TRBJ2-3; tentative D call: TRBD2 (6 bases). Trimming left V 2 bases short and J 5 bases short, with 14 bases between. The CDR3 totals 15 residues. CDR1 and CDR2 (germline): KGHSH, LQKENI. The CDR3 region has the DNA TGTGCCAGCTCACCATTGGGGGGATCGGGAGATACGCAGTATTTT. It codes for CASSPLGGSGDTQYF. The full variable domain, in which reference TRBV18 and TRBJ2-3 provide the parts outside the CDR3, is NAGVMQNPRHLVRRRGQEARLRCSPMKGHSHVYWYRQLPEEGLKFMVYLQKENIIDESGMPKERFSAEFPKEGPSILRIQQVVRGDSAAYFCASSPLGGSGDTQYFGPGTRLTVL.